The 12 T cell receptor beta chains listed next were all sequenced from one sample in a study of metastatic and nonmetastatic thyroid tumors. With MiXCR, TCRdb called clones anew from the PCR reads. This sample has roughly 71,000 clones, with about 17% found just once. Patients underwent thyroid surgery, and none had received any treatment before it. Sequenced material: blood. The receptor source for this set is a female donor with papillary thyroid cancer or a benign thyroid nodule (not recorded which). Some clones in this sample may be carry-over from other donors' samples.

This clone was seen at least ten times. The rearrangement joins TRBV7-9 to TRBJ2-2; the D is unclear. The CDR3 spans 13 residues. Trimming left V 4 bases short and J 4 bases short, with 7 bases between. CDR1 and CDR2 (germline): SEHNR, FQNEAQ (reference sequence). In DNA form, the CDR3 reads TGTGCCAGCAGCTCGTCTAGCACCGGGGAGCTGTTTTTT. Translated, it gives CASSSSSTGELFF.

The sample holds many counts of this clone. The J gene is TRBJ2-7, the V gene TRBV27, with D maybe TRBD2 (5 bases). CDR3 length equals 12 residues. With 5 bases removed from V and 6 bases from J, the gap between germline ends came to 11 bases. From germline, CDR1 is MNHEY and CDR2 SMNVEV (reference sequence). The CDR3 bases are TGTGCCAGCAGTACCTCCGGGATCGAGCAGTACTTC. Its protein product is CASSTSGIEQYF.

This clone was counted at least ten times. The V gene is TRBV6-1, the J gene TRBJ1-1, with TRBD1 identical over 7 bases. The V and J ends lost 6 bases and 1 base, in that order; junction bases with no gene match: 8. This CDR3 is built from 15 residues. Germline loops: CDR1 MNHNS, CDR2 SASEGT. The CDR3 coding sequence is TGTGCCAGCAGAGCACAGGGGCGAGGGAACACTGAAGCTTTCTTT. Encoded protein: CASRAQGRGNTEAFF.

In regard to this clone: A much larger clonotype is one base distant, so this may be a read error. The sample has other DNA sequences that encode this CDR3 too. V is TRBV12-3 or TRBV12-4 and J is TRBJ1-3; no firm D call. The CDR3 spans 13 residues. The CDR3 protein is CASSLPKVDTIYF. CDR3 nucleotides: TGTGCTAGCAGTTTACCCAAAGTGGACACCATATATTTT.

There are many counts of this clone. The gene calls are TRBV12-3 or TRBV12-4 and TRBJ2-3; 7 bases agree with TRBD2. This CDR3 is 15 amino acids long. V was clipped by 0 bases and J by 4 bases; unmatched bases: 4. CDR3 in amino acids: CASSLAGGPPDTQYF. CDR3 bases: TGTGCCAGCAGTTTAGCGGGAGGGCCTCCAGATACGCAGTATTTT.

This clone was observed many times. The CDR3 coding sequence is TGCAGTGCTGATGGAGCGGGAACAGCCTACGAGCAGTACTTC. Translating gives CSADGAGTAYEQYF. The chain combines TRBV20-1 with TRBJ2-7; 7 nucleotides match TRBD2. CDR3 length: 14 residues. V shed 5 bases, J shed 2 bases, and the junction held 9 bases outside the gene matches. The germline CDR1 and CDR2 sequences are DFQATT and SNEGSKA (reference sequence).

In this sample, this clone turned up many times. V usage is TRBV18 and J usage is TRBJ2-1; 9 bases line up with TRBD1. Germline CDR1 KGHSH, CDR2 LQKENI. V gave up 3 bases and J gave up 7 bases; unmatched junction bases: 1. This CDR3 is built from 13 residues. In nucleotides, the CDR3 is TGTGCCAGCTCACCGGGGACAGGGAATGAGCAGTTCTTC. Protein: CASSPGTGNEQFF.

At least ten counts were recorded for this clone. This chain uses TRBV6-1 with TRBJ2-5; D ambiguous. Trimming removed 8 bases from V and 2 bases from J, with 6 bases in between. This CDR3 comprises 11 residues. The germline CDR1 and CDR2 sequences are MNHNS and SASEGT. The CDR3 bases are TGTGCCAGCGGCAGGCAAGAGACCCAGTACTTC. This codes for CASGRQETQYF.

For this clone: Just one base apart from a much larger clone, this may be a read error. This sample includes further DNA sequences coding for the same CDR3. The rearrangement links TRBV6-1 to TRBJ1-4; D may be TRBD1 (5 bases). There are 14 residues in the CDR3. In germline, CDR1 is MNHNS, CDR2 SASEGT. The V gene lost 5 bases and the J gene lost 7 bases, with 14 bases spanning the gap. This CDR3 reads CASSRQYLVEKLFF. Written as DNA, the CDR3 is TGTGCCAGCAGTAGACAGTACTTGGTTGAAAAACTGTTTTTT.

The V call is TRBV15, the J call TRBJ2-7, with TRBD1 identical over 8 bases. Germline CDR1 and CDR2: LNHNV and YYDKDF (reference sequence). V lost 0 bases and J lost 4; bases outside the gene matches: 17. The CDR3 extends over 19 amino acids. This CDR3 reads CATSRDRVGVGQAGYEQYF. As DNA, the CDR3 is TGTGCCACCAGCAGAGATCGGGTGGGCGTGGGACAGGCTGGGTACGAGCAGTACTTC.

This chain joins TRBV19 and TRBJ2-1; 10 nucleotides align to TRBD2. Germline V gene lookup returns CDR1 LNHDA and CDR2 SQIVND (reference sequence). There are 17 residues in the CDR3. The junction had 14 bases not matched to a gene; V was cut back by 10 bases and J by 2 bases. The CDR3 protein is CAIITSGAGGTYNEQFF. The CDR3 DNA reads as TGTGCCATTATCACTAGCGGGGCTGGAGGCACCTACAATGAGCAGTTCTTC.

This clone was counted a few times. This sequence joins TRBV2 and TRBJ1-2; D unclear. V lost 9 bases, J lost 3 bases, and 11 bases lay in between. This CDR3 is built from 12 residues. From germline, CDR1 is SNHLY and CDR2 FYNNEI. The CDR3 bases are TGTGCCAGTAATGTGGGTGACTATGGCTACACCTTC. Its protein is CASNVGDYGYTF.